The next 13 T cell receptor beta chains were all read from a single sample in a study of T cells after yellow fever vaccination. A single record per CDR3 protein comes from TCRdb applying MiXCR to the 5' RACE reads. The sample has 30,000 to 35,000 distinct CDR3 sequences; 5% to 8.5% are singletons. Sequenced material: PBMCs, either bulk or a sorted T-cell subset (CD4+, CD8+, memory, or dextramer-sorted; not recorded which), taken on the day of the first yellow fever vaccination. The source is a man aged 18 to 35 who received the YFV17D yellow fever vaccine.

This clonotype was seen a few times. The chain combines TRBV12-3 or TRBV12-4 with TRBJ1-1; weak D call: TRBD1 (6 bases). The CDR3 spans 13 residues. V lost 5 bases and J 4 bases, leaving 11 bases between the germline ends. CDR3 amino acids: CASSATGTTEAFF. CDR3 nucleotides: TGTGCCAGCAGTGCCACAGGGACCACTGAAGCTTTCTTT.

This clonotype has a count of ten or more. The CDR3 DNA is TGTGCCAGCAGCTTAGTTTTGGACACTGAAGCTTTCTTT. This translates into CASSLVLDTEAFF. The J gene is TRBJ1-1, the V gene TRBV7-2, with unresolved D. Between the trimmed V and J ends, which lost 1 base and 3 bases, there was a span of 6 bases. Germline lookup yields CDR1 SGHTA and CDR2 FQGNSA. This CDR3 comprises 13 residues. The variable domain in full, with the rest retrieved from reference TRBV7-2 and TRBJ1-1, is GAGVSQSPSNKVTEKGKDVELRCDPISGHTALYWYRQSLGQGLEFLIYFQGNSAPDKSGLPSDRFSAERTGGSVSTLTIQRTQQEDSAVYLCASSLVLDTEAFFGQGTRLTVV.

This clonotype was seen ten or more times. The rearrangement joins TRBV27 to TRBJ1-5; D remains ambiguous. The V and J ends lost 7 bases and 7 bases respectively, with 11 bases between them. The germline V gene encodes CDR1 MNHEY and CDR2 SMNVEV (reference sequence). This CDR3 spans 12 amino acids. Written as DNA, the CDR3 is TGTGCCAGCACCGAACGGTGGCAGCCCCAGCATTTT. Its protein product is CASTERWQPQHF.

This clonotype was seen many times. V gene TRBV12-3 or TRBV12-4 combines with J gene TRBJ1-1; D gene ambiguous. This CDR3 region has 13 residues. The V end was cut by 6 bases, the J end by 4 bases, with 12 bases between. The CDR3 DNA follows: TGTGCCAGCAGCCGTGGGTGGGGCACTGAAGCTTTCTTT. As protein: CASSRGWGTEAFF.

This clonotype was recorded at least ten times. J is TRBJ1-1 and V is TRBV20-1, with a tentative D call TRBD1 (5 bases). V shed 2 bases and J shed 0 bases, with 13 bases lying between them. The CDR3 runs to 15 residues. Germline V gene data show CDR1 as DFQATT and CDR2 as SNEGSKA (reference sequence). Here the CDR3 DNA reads TGCAGTGCTAGACCAGGCCTGGGACTGAACACTGAAGCTTTCTTT. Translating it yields CSARPGLGLNTEAFF.

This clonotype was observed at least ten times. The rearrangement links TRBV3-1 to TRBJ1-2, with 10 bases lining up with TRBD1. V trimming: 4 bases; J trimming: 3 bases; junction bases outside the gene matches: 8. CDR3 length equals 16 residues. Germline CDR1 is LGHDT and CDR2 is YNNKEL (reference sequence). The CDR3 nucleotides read TGTGCCAGCAGCCGCGGGACAGGGGTCCGGCACTATGGCTACACCTTC. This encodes CASSRGTGVRHYGYTF. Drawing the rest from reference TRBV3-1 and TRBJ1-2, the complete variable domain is DTAVSQTPKYLVTQMGNDKSIKCEQNLGHDTMYWYKQDSKKFLKIMFSYNNKELIINETVPNRFSPKSPDKAHLNLHINSLELGDSAVYFCASSRGTGVRHYGYTFGSGTRLTVV.

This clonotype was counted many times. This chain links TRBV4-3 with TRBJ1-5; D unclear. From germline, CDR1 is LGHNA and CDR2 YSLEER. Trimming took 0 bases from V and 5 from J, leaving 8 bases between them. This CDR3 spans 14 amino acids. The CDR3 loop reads CASSQEHDDQPQHF. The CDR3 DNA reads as TGCGCCAGCAGCCAAGAACATGACGATCAGCCCCAGCATTTT.

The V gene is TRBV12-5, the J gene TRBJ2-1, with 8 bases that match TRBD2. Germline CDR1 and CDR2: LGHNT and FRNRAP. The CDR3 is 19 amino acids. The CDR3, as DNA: TGTGCCACCTCCCAGCATATCAGTGAGACTAGCGAGTTCTACAATGAGCAGTTCTTC. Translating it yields CATSQHISETSEFYNEQFF.

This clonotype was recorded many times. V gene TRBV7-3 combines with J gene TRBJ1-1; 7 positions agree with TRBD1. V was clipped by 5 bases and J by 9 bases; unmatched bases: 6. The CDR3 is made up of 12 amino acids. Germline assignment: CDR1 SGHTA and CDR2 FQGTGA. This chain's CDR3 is CASSPQGGQAFF. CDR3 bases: TGTGCCAGCAGCCCCCAGGGGGGTCAAGCTTTCTTT.

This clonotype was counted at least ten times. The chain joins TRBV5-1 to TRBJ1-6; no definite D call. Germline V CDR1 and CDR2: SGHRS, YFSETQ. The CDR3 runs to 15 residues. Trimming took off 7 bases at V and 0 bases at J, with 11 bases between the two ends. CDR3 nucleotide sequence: TGCGCCAGCCGTTGGGCGAGCTCCTATAATTCACCCCTCCACTTT. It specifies CASRWASSYNSPLHF.

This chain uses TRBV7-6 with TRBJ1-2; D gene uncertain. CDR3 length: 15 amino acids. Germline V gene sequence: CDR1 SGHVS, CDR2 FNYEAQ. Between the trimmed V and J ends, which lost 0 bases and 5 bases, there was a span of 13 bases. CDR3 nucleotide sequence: TGTGCCAGCAGCTTAGCCGACGGACGGTTTTATGGCTACACCTTC. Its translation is CASSLADGRFYGYTF.

The chain's CDR3 is CASSFNYGYTF. The CDR3 coding sequence is TGTGCCAGCAGCTTTAACTATGGCTACACCTTC. This rearrangement joins TRBV11-2 to TRBJ1-2; D call uncertain. Germline V gene sequence: CDR1 SGHAT, CDR2 FQNNGV. V lost 3 bases, J lost 1 base, and 0 bases lay in between. This CDR3 contains 11 residues.

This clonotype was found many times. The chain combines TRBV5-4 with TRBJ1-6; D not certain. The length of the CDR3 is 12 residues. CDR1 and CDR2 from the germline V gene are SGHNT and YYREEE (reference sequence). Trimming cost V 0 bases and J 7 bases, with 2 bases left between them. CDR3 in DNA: TGTGCCAGCAGCTTGGACAATTCACCCCTCCACTTT. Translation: CASSLDNSPLHF.